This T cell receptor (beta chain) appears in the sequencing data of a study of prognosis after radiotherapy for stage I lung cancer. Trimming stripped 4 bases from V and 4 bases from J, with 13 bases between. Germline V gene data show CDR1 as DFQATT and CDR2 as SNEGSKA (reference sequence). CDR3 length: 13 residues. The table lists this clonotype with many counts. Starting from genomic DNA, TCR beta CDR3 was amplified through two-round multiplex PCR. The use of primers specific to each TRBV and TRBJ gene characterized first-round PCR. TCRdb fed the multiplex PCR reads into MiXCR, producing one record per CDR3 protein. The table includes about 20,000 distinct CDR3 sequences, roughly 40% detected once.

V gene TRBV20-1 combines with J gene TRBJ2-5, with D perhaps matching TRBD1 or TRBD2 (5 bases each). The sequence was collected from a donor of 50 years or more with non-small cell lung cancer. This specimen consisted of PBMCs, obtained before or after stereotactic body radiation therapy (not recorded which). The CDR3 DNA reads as TGCAGTGCTACTCGTATAGGGACAGAGACCCAGTACTTC. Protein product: CSATRIGTETQYF.